The 4 T cell receptor beta chains reported below all come from one sample, sequenced in a study of OX40 agonist ivuxolimab in advanced cancers. The assay was immunoSEQ multiplex PCR, and TCRdb's table has in-frame clones only and misses some. The sample carries about 35,000 clones, 65% to 80% recorded once. This specimen was CD4+ or CD8+ T cells sorted from blood, taken in a trial of the OX40 agonist ivuxolimab. The origin of the receptors is an adult with an advanced solid tumor such as melanoma, head and neck, liver or kidney cancer.

This clone was found once. This chain joins TRBV5-1 and TRBJ1-5, with D tentatively TRBD1 (6 bases). CDR3 length equals 15 residues. V was pared by 6 bases and J by 8 bases, with 21 bases between. Per germline, CDR1 SGHRS and CDR2 YFSETQ. DNA for the CDR3: TGCGCCAGCACCCGGAGACAGGCTCTCAGGGAGCCCCAGCATTTT. Amino acid sequence: CASTRRQALREPQHF.

The chain combines TRBV28 with TRBJ2-7; the D gene is possibly TRBD1 (6 bases). The V end was cut by 6 bases, the J end by 0 bases, with 12 bases between. The CDR3 has 14 residues. CDR1 is MDHEN and CDR2 is SYDVKM in the germline V gene. CDR3 in amino acids: CASRRGDISYEQYF. The CDR3, as DNA: TGTGCCAGCAGGAGAGGGGACATCTCCTACGAGCAGTACTTC.

The chain has TRBV18 and TRBJ2-7; no definite D call. V was trimmed by 3 bases and J by 7 bases, leaving 10 bases between them. The germline V gene encodes CDR1 KGHSH and CDR2 LQKENI. The CDR3 runs 12 residues. In DNA, the CDR3 is TGTGCCAGCTCACCGAACACAGTTGAGCAGTACTTC. Translation: CASSPNTVEQYF. The full variable domain, its missing parts supplied by reference TRBV18 and TRBJ2-7, is NAGVMQNPRHLVRRRGQEARLRCSPMKGHSHVYWYRQLPEEGLKFMVYLQKENIIDESGMPKERFSAEFPKEGPSILRIQQVVRGDSAAYFCASSPNTVEQYFGPGTRLTVT.

This rearrangement joins TRBV27 to TRBJ1-2; 7 bases map to TRBD1. The CDR3 length is 15 residues. Germline CDR1 is MNHEY and CDR2 is SMNVEV (reference sequence). The junction had 9 bases not matched to a gene; V was cut back by 5 bases and J by 3 bases. In DNA, the CDR3 is TGTGCCAGCAGTCCGACAGGGAATGGGGACTATGGCTACACCTTC. Its protein product is CASSPTGNGDYGYTF.